The 19 T cell receptor beta chains listed next were all sequenced from one sample in a study of CD8 T cells in Susac syndrome. Random-hexamer reverse transcription was applied to about 0.45 to 1 ug RNA. TCRdb passed the immunoSEQ multiplex PCR reads through MiXCR, listing each CDR3 protein once. This table has some 200,000 distinct CDR3 sequences, about 95% appearing once. Sample: CD4+ T cells from PBMCs. Every receptor here comes from a human donor with multiple sclerosis.

The chain joins TRBV24-1 to TRBJ2-3; no reliable D call. The germline V and J ends were trimmed by 9 bases and 2 bases, with 11 bases remaining between them. CDR3 length: 13 amino acids. CDR1 and CDR2 (germline): KGHDR, SFDVKD. The CDR3 sequence: CATARANTDTQYF. CDR3 in DNA: TGTGCCACCGCCCGGGCAAACACAGATACGCAGTATTTT.

This chain uses TRBV3-1 with TRBJ1-1; TRBD1 might be the D (6 bases). The germline V and J ends were trimmed by 0 bases and 4 bases, with 12 bases remaining between them. This CDR3 spans 15 amino acids. The V gene's germline CDR1 is LGHDT and CDR2 YNNKEL (reference sequence). The chain's CDR3 is CASSQDRGQITEAFF. The CDR3 bases are TGTGCCAGCAGCCAAGATCGAGGACAGATCACTGAAGCTTTCTTT.

The CDR3 protein is CASSSVAATPQYF. The DNA for the CDR3 is TGTGCCAGCAGCTCGGTAGCTGCCACCCCCCAGTACTTC. The chain has TRBV7-3 and TRBJ2-5, with unresolved D. V shed 4 bases and J shed 9 bases, with 15 bases lying between them. Germline lookup yields CDR1 SGHTA and CDR2 FQGTGA. The CDR3 is 13 amino acids.

A few counts support this clonotype. DNA for the CDR3: TGTGCCAGCAGCCCCCTGGCCGGGGCCTACAATGAGCAGTTCTTC. Its protein is CASSPLAGAYNEQFF. The gene calls are TRBV3-1 and TRBJ2-1; the D gene is possibly TRBD2 (5 bases). CDR3 length equals 15 residues. The V end was cut by 4 bases, the J end by 2 bases, with 12 bases between. Germline V lookup: CDR1 LGHDT, CDR2 YNNKEL (reference sequence).

This clonotype was seen just once. J is TRBJ1-5 and V is TRBV5-6; no reliable D call. Trimming stripped 0 bases from V and 3 bases from J, with 7 bases between. This CDR3 has 14 amino acids. CDR1 and CDR2 (germline): SGHDT, YYEEEE. CDR3 sequence (DNA): TGTGCCAGCAGCTTGGGGCAGTTCAATCAGCCCCAGCATTTT. Its protein is CASSLGQFNQPQHF. Variable domain in full (rest from reference TRBV5-6 and TRBJ1-5): DAGVTQSPTHLIKTRGQQVTLRCSPKSGHDTVSWYQQALGQGPQFIFQYYEEEERQRGNFPDRFSGHQFPNYSSELNVNALLLGDSALYLCASSLGQFNQPQHFGDGTRLSIL.

This sequence joins TRBV20-1 and TRBJ2-1; 11 nucleotides line up with TRBD2. The CDR3 has 13 residues. The V gene's germline CDR1 is DFQATT and CDR2 SNEGSKA (reference sequence). The ends lost 6 bases at V and 9 bases at J; junction bases unmatched: 7. CDR3 DNA sequence: TGCAGTGCCCTCGGGACTAGCGGCGTTGAGCAGTTCTTC. Protein sequence: CSALGTSGVEQFF.

V gene TRBV12-5 combines with J gene TRBJ1-3, with D possibly TRBD1 on 6 matching bases. V lost 0 bases to trimming and J lost 4 bases, with 10 bases between them. There are 15 residues in the CDR3. Germline CDR1 LGHNT, CDR2 FRNRAP. CDR3 region: CASGLVGGRGNTIYF. In DNA, the CDR3 is TGTGCTAGTGGTTTGGTTGGGGGGCGCGGAAACACCATATATTTT. Based on the CDR3 plus reference TRBV12-5 and TRBJ1-3, the full variable domain is DARVTQTPRHKVTEMGQEVTMRCQPILGHNTVFWYRQTMMQGLELLAYFRNRAPLDDSGMPKDRFSAEMPDATLATLKIQPSEPRDSAVYFCASGLVGGRGNTIYFGEGSWLTVV.

The gene calls are TRBV20-1 and TRBJ2-7; 7 bases agree with TRBD2. This CDR3 comprises 14 residues. Unmatched junction bases numbered 10, after V lost 4 bases and J lost 4 bases. CDR1 DFQATT and CDR2 SNEGSKA come from the germline V gene (reference sequence). CDR3 nucleotides: TGCAGTGCTATGAATTTCCTAGCGGAGTACGAGCAGTACTTC. Protein: CSAMNFLAEYEQYF.

The rearrangement links TRBV7-3 to TRBJ1-1; 7 bases are a match to TRBD1. Trimming at V came to 5 bases and at J to 8 bases, leaving 8 bases not matched to a gene. Germline-derived CDR1 and CDR2 are SGHTA and FQGTGA. The CDR3 length is 13 residues. CDR3 DNA sequence: TGTGCCAGCAGCGAGGGGCAGGGGGAGGAAGCTTTCTTT. This sequence encodes CASSEGQGEEAFF. Together with reference TRBV7-3 and TRBJ1-1, the CDR3 gives the full variable domain: GAGVSQTPSNKVTEKGKYVELRCDPISGHTALYWYRQSLGQGPEFLIYFQGTGAADDSGLPNDRFFAVRPEGSVSTLKIQRTERGDSAVYLCASSEGQGEEAFFGQGTRLTVV.

This rearrangement joins TRBV9 to TRBJ1-4, with unresolved D. V lost 2 bases and J lost 3, with 8 bases in between. Germline V gene lookup returns CDR1 SGDLS and CDR2 YYNGEE. This CDR3 is built from 14 residues. CDR3 nucleotides: TGTGCCAGCAGCGTGGACGGTTCTAATGAAAAACTGTTTTTT. Translation gives CASSVDGSNEKLFF.

The V gene is TRBV29-1, the J gene TRBJ2-1; the D gene is possibly TRBD2 (5 bases). Deletions cut 8 bases from V and 10 bases from J, with 12 bases between. The CDR3 length is 10 residues. Germline V lookup: CDR1 SQVTM, CDR2 ANQGSEA. CDR3 nucleotides: TGCAGCTACGGGTTAGCGGAGCAGTTCTTC. Translated: CSYGLAEQFF.

V gene TRBV20-1 combines with J gene TRBJ2-7; 11 nucleotides line up with TRBD2. Germline trimming cut 5 bases from V and 3 bases from J; bases unmatched to any gene: 0. The CDR3 covers 12 residues. Germline V gene lookup returns CDR1 DFQATT and CDR2 SNEGSKA (reference sequence). DNA of the CDR3: TGCAGTGCTGGGACTAGCGGCTACGAGCAGTACTTC. It is translated as CSAGTSGYEQYF.

The CDR3 spells CATSRDPQGGLKQYF. The CDR3 nucleotides are TGTGCCACCAGCAGAGATCCACAAGGGGGCTTAAAGCAGTACTTC. V and J are TRBV15 and TRBJ2-7, with 7 nucleotides matching TRBD1. The germline CDR1 and CDR2 sequences are LNHNV and YYDKDF (reference sequence). The V segment lost 0 bases and the J segment 8 bases; nucleotides outside the gene matches: 10. The CDR3 spans 15 residues.

This chain links TRBV5-6 with TRBJ1-2; TRBD1 agrees at 7 bases. This CDR3 comprises 15 residues. The ends lost 0 bases at V and 4 bases at J; junction bases unmatched: 6. The germline CDR1 and CDR2 sequences are SGHDT and YYEEEE. CDR3: CASSLVGGSTYGYTF. Here the CDR3 DNA reads TGTGCCAGCAGCTTGGTAGGGGGCAGCACCTATGGCTACACCTTC.

The chain carries TRBV6-5 and TRBJ2-1; 9 nucleotides agree with TRBD2. J lost 9 bases, V lost 6 bases, and 12 bases had no gene match. CDR3 length: 15 amino acids. In germline, CDR1 is MNHEY, CDR2 SVGAGI. Written as DNA, the CDR3 is TGTGCCAGCAGGACAGGGACTAGCCGGAGGGGTGAGCAGTTCTTC. Translated: CASRTGTSRRGEQFF.

The rearrangement uses TRBV2 and TRBJ2-7; D may be TRBD2 (6 bases). This CDR3 region has 15 residues. Germline V lookup: CDR1 SNHLY, CDR2 FYNNEI. With 6 bases removed from V and 1 base from J, the gap between germline ends came to 16 bases. The CDR3 DNA reads as TGTGCCAGCAGACTGGGAGCGGGCACGTCCTACGAGCAGTACTTC. Translating it yields CASRLGAGTSYEQYF.

CDR3 nucleotides: TGTGCCACCAGCAGAGTCTATAAGTACAATGAGCAGTTCTTC. Encoded protein: CATSRVYKYNEQFF. V gene TRBV15 combines with J gene TRBJ2-1; unclear D gene. The CDR3 sequence is 14 residues long. V was shortened by 1 base and J by 4 bases, with 8 bases between the two germline ends. CDR1 LNHNV and CDR2 YYDKDF come from the germline V gene (reference sequence).

The chain couples TRBV12-3 or TRBV12-4 to TRBJ1-6; D call uncertain. The ends were cut back, 3 bases at V and 7 bases at J, with 10 bases in the middle. The CDR3 has 14 amino acids. The chain's CDR3 is CASSFRVPNSPLHF. For the CDR3, the DNA is TGTGCCAGCAGTTTTCGGGTCCCAAATTCACCCCTCCACTTT.

This chain joins TRBV7-9 and TRBJ2-5; the match to TRBD2 covers 9 bases. V trimming: 1 base; J trimming: 7 bases; junction bases outside the gene matches: 10. From germline, CDR1 is SEHNR and CDR2 FQNEAQ (reference sequence). The CDR3 loop spans 16 amino acids. The CDR3 region is CASSLGQASGIGTQYF. The CDR3, as DNA: TGTGCCAGCAGCTTAGGCCAGGCTAGCGGGATCGGGACCCAGTACTTC. The full variable domain, with the rest looked up from reference TRBV7-9 and TRBJ2-5, is DTGVSQNPRHKITKRGQNVTFRCDPISEHNRLYWYRQTLGQGPEFLTYFQNEAQLEKSRLLSDRFSAERPKGSFSTLEIQRTEQGDSAMYLCASSLGQASGIGTQYFGPGTRLLVL.